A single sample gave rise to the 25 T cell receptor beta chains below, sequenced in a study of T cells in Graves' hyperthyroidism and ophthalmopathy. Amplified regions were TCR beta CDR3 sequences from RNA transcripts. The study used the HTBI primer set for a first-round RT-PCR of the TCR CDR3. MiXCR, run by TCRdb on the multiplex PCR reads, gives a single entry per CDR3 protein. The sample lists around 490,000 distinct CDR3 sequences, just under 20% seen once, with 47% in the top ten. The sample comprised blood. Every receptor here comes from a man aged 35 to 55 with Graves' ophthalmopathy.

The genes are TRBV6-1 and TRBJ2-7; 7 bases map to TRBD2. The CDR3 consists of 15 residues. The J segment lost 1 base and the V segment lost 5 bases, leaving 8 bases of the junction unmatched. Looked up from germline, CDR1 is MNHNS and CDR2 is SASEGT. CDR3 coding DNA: TGTGCCAGCAGTAGGCGGGGAGCGGGGTCCTACGAGCAGTACTTC. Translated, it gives CASSRRGAGSYEQYF.

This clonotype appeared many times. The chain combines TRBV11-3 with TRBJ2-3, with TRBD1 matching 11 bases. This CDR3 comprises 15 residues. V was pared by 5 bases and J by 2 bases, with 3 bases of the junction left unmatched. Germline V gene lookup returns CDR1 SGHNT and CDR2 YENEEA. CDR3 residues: CASSPGQGVTDTQYF. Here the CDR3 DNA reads TGTGCCAGCAGCCCGGGACAGGGGGTCACAGATACGCAGTATTTT.

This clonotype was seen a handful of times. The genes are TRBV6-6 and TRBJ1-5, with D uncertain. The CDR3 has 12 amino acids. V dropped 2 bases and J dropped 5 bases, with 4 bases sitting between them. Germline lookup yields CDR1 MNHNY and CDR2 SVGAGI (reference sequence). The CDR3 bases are TGTGCCAGCAGTTACACGGATCAGCCCCAGCATTTT. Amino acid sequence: CASSYTDQPQHF.

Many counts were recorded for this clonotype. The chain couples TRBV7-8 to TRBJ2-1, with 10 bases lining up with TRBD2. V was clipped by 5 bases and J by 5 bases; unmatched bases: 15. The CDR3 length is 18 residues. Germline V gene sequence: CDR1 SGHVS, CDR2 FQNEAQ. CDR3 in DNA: TGTGCCAGCAGCCTCTACCCGGGACTAGCGAAAAGGGACAATGAGCAGTTCTTC. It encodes CASSLYPGLAKRDNEQFF.

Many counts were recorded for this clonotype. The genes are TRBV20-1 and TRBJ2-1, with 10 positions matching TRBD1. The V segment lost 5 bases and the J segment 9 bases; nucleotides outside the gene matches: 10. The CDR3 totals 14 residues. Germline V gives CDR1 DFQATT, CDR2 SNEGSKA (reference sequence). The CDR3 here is CSAPTGGLGLEQFF. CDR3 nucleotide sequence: TGCAGTGCTCCGACAGGGGGCTTGGGGCTTGAGCAGTTCTTC.

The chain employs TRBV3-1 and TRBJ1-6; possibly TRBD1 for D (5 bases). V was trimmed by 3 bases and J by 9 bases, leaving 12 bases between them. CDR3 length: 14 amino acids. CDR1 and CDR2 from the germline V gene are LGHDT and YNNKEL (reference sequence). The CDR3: CASSHSSQGSPLHF. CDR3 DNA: TGTGCCAGCAGCCATTCCAGCCAGGGTTCACCCCTCCACTTT.

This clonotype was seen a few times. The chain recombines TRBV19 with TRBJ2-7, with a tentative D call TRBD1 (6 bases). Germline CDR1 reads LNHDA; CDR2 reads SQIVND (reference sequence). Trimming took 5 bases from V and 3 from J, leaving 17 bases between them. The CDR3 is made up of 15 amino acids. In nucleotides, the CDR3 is TGTGCCAGTAGTGTACAAACAGGGACCAACTACGAGCAGTACTTC. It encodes CASSVQTGTNYEQYF.

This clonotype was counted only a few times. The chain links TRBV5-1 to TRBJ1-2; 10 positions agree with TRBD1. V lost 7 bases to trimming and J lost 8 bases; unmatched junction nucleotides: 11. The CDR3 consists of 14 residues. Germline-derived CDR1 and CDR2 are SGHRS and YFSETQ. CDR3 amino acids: CASWRGTGAEGYTF. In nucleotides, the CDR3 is TGCGCCAGCTGGAGGGGGACAGGGGCTGAGGGCTACACCTTC.

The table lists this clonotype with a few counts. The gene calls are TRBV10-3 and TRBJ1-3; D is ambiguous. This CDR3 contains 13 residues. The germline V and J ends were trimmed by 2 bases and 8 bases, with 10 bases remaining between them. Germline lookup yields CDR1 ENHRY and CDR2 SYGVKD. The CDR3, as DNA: TGTGCCATCAGTGAGGGGCAGAGGGACACCATATATTTT. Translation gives CAISEGQRDTIYF.

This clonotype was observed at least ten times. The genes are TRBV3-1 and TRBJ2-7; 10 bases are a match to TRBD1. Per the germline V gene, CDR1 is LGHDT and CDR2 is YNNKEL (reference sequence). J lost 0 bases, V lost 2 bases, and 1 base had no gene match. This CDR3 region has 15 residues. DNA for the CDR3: TGTGCCAGCAGCCAAAGGACAGGGGGCTCCTACGAGCAGTACTTC. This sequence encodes CASSQRTGGSYEQYF.

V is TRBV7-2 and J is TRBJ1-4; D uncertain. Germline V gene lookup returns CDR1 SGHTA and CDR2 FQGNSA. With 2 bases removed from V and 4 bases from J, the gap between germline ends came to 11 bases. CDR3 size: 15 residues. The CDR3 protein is CASSLFRHLNEKLFF. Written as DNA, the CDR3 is TGTGCCAGCAGCTTATTTAGGCATCTTAATGAAAAACTGTTTTTT.

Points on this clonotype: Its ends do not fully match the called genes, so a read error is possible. In DNA, the CDR3 is TGTGCCCGGAGTTCAAACTATGGCTACACCTTC. It yields the protein CARSSNYGYTF. This chain uses TRBV30 with TRBJ1-2; D remains ambiguous. This CDR3 comprises 11 residues. Germline V lookup: CDR1 GTSNPN, CDR2 SVGIG (reference sequence). Together with reference TRBV30 and TRBJ1-2, the CDR3 gives the full variable domain: SQTIHQWPATLVQPVGSPLSLECTVEGTSNPNLYWYRQAAGRGLQLLFYSVGIGQISSEVPQNLSASRPQDRQFILSSKKLLLSDSGFYLCARSSNYGYTFGSGTRLTVV.

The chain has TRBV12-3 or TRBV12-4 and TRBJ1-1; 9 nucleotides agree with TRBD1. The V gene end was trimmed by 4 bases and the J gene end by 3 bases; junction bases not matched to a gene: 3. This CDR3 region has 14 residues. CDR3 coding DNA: TGTGCCAGCAGTTCTGGGACAGGGCACACTGAAGCTTTCTTT. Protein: CASSSGTGHTEAFF.

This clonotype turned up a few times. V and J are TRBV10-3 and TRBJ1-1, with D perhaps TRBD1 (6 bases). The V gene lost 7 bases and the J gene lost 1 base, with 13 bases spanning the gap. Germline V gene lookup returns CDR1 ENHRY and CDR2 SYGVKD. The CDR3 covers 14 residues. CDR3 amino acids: CAITRDTRNTEAFF. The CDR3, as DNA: TGTGCCATCACCAGGGACACCCGGAACACTGAAGCTTTCTTT.

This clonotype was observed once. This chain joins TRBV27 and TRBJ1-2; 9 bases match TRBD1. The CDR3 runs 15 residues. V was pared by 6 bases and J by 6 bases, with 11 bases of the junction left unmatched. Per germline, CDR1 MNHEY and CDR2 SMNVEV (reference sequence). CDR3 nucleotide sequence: TGTGCCAGCAGGTCCCCCCGGGACAGGGTCAATGGCTACACCTTC. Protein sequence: CASRSPRDRVNGYTF.

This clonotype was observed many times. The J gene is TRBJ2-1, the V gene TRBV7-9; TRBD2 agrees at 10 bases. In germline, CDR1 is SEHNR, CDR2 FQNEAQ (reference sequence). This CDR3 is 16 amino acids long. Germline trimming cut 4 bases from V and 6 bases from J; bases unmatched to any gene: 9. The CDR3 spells CASSSASGSSVNEQFF. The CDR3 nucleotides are TGTGCCAGCAGCTCCGCTAGCGGGAGTTCCGTCAATGAGCAGTTCTTC.

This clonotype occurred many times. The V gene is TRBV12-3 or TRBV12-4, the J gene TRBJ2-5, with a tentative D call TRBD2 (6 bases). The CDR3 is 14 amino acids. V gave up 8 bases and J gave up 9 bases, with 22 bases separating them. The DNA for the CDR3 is TGTGCCAGCGGAGGAGCGGAGGGAGCTCGGGCCCAGTACTTC. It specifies CASGGAEGARAQYF.

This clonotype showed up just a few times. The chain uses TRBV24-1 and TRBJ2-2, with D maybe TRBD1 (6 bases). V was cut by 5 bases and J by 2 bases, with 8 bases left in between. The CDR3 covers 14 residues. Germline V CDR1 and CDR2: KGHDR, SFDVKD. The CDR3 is CATSGTVNTGELFF. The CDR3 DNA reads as TGTGCCACCAGTGGGACAGTCAACACCGGGGAGCTGTTTTTT.

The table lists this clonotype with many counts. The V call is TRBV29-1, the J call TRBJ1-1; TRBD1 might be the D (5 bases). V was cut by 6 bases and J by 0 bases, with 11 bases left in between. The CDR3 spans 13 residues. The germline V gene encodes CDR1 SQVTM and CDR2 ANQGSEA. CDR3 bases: TGCAGCGTCGCGGGACGGATGAACACTGAAGCTTTCTTT. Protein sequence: CSVAGRMNTEAFF.

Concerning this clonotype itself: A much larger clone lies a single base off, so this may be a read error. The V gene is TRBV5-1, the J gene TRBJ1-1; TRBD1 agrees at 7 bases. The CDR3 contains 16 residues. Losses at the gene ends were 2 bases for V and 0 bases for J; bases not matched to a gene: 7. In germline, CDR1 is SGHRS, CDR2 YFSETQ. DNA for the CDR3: TGCGCCAGCAGCTTTACTACGACAGGGATGAACACTGAAGCTTTCTTT. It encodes CASSFTTTGMNTEAFF.

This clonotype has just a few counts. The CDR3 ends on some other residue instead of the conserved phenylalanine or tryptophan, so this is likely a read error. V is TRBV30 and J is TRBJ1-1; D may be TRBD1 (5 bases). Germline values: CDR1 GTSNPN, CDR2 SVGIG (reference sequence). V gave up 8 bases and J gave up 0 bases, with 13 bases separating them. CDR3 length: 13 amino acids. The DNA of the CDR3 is TGTGCCAAACAGGATCAGATGAACACTGAAGCTTTCTCT. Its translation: CAKQDQMNTEAFS.

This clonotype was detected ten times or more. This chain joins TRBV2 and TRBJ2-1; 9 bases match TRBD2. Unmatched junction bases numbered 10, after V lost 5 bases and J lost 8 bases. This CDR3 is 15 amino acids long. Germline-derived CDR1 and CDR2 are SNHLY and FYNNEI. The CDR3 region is CASSNSPAGGYEQFF. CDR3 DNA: TGTGCCAGCAGTAATAGCCCAGCGGGAGGATATGAGCAGTTCTTC.

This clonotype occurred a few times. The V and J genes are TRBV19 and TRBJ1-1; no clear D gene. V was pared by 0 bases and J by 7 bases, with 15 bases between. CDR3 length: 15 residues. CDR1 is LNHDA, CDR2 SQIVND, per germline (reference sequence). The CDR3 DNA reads TGTGCCAGTAGTATAGATAGGGCGGCCAGAAGTGAAGCTTTCTTT. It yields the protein CASSIDRAARSEAFF.

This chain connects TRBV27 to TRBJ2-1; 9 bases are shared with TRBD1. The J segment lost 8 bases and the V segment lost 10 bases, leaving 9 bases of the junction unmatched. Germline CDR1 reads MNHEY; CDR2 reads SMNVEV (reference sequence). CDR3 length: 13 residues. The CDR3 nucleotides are TGTGCCACCGGGACAGGGAGGTCCGATGAGCAGTTCTTC. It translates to CATGTGRSDEQFF.

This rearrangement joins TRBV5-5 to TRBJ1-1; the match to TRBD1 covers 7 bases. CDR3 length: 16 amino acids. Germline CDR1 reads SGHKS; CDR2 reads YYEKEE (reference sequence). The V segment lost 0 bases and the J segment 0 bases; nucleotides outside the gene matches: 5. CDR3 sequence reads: CASSLGGGLMNTEAFF. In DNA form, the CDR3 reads TGTGCCAGCAGCTTGGGAGGGGGCTTAATGAACACTGAAGCTTTCTTT.